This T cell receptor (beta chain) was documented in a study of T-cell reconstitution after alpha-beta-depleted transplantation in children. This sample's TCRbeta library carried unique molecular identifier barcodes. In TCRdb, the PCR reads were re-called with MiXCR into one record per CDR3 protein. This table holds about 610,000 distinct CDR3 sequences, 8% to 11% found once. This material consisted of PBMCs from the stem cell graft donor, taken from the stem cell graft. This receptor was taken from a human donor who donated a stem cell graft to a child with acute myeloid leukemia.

In nucleotides, the CDR3 is TGTGCCAGCAGCTCCACCGGGCTAGCGGCCTACAATGAGCAGTTCTTC. It codes for CASSSTGLAAYNEQFF. This rearrangement joins TRBV13 to TRBJ2-1; the match to TRBD2 covers 7 bases. Germline values: CDR1 PRHDT, CDR2 FYEKMQ (reference sequence). This CDR3 is built from 16 residues. J gave up 2 bases and V 4 bases, and 8 bases lay outside the gene matches.